One and the same sample provided the 19 T cell receptor beta chains below, sequenced in a study of blood T cell repertoires in COVID-19. Profiled with immunoSEQ multiplex PCR; TCRdb holds only in-frame clones, not every one. Of 250,000 or so clones listed, around nine tenths are singletons. Sequencing was carried out using peripheral blood. These receptors were taken from a middle-aged man with active or convalescent COVID-19.

This clone has only one observation. This sequence joins TRBV6-6 and TRBJ2-2; D might be TRBD1 (5 bases). V lost 6 bases, J lost 1 base, and 6 bases lay in between. The CDR3 is 13 residues long. Germline loops: CDR1 MNHNY, CDR2 SVGAGI (reference sequence). CDR3 coding DNA: TGTGCCAGCAGCGGACAGAACACCGGGGAGCTGTTTTTT. It yields the protein CASSGQNTGELFF.

The genes are TRBV9 and TRBJ2-5, with a weak D call TRBD2 (5 bases). The ends were cut back, 4 bases at V and 5 bases at J, with 12 bases in the middle. This CDR3 is 13 amino acids long. Germline V gene data show CDR1 as SGDLS and CDR2 as YYNGEE. Written as DNA, the CDR3 is TGTGCCAGCAGCCCGGGAAGCGCGGAGACCCAGTACTTC. Encoded protein: CASSPGSAETQYF.

This chain links TRBV12-3 or TRBV12-4 with TRBJ2-7, with D maybe TRBD2 (6 bases). The ends were cut back, 7 bases at V and 2 bases at J, with 12 bases in the middle. The CDR3 totals 13 residues. CDR3 sequence reads: CASIRDFPYEQYF. In nucleotides, the CDR3 is TGTGCCAGCATTCGGGACTTCCCCTACGAGCAGTACTTC.

The V call is TRBV4-1, the J call TRBJ2-6, with 10 bases lining up with TRBD1. Germline CDR1 MGHRA, CDR2 YSYEKL. With 1 base clipped from V and 4 bases from J, the junction kept 7 bases outside the gene matches. CDR3 length equals 18 residues. This CDR3 reads CASSQVGQGVTGANVLTF. The DNA of the CDR3 is TGCGCCAGCAGCCAAGTAGGACAGGGGGTGACCGGGGCCAACGTCCTGACTTTC.

This chain links TRBV12-3 or TRBV12-4 with TRBJ1-1; D gene uncertain. CDR3 length: 11 amino acids. V gave up 6 bases and J gave up 1 base, with 3 bases separating them. DNA of the CDR3: TGTGCCAGCAGCGGGAACACTGAAGCTTTCTTT. Amino acids: CASSGNTEAFF.

The V gene is TRBV19, the J gene TRBJ1-1; D might be TRBD1 (5 bases). V was pared by 4 bases and J by 1 base, with 7 bases between. CDR1 is LNHDA, CDR2 SQIVND, per germline (reference sequence). The CDR3 sequence is 13 residues long. CDR3 amino acids: CASSRQRNTEAFF. CDR3 DNA sequence: TGTGCCAGTAGTAGACAGAGGAACACTGAAGCTTTCTTT. Using reference TRBV19 and TRBJ1-1 for the parts outside the CDR3, the full variable domain is DGGITQSPKYLFRKEGQNVTLSCEQNLNHDAMYWYRQDPGQGLRLIYYSQIVNDFQKGDIAEGYSVSREKKESFPLTVTSAQKNPTAFYLCASSRQRNTEAFFGQGTRLTVV.

The chain employs TRBV19 and TRBJ1-2; 7 positions agree with TRBD1. Germline V gives CDR1 LNHDA, CDR2 SQIVND (reference sequence). CDR3 size: 11 residues. Germline trimming cut 10 bases from V and 7 bases from J; bases unmatched to any gene: 6. The CDR3 nucleotides are TGTGCCACCCGTGCAGGGGGTGGCTACACCTTC. Protein product: CATRAGGGYTF. The entire variable domain, with the rest obtained from reference TRBV19 and TRBJ1-2, is as follows: DGGITQSPKYLFRKEGQNVTLSCEQNLNHDAMYWYRQDPGQGLRLIYYSQIVNDFQKGDIAEGYSVSREKKESFPLTVTSAQKNPTAFYLCATRAGGGYTFGSGTRLTVV.

V gene TRBV5-1 combines with J gene TRBJ2-4, with 7 bases lining up with TRBD2. Germline-derived CDR1 and CDR2 are SGHRS and YFSETQ. J lost 8 bases, V lost 5 bases, and 4 bases had no gene match. The CDR3 length is 12 residues. CDR3 sequence: CASRAGTDIQYF. For the CDR3, the DNA is TGCGCCAGCAGAGCGGGAACCGACATTCAGTACTTC.

V and J are TRBV27 and TRBJ1-4; no clear D gene. Germline loops: CDR1 MNHEY, CDR2 SMNVEV (reference sequence). The V gene lost 3 bases and the J gene lost 2 bases, with 4 bases spanning the gap. The CDR3 is 13 residues long. DNA for the CDR3: TGTGCCAGCAGTTTTGGCACTAATGAAAAACTGTTTTTT. Its protein is CASSFGTNEKLFF.

This chain links TRBV28 with TRBJ1-2, with D unresolved. The CDR3 runs to 15 residues. CDR1 and CDR2 from the germline V gene are MDHEN and SYDVKM. V was shortened by 2 bases and J by 0 bases, with 10 bases between the two germline ends. This CDR3 reads CASSLGLTSNYGYTF. CDR3 bases: TGTGCCAGCAGTTTAGGACTCACCTCTAACTATGGCTACACCTTC.

Worth noting for this clone: Other DNA sequences of this sample code for an identical CDR3. The chain recombines TRBV9 with TRBJ1-2; 7 positions match TRBD1. Germline assignment: CDR1 SGDLS and CDR2 YYNGEE. The V gene end was trimmed by 3 bases and the J gene end by 0 bases; junction bases not matched to a gene: 5. There are 15 residues in the CDR3. The CDR3 loop is CASSARQGSNYGYTF. CDR3 sequence (DNA): TGTGCCAGCAGCGCAAGACAGGGATCTAACTATGGCTACACCTTC.

The chain joins TRBV7-3 to TRBJ2-5; 11 bases line up with TRBD1. The CDR3 spans 17 residues. Germline V gene data show CDR1 as SGHTA and CDR2 as FQGTGA. The junction had 13 bases not matched to a gene; V was cut back by 5 bases and J by 5 bases. The CDR3 DNA is TGTGCCAGCAGCCCAACCCCCGGGACAGGGGGAGGGGAGACCCAGTACTTC. Translating it yields CASSPTPGTGGGETQYF.

The J gene is TRBJ1-5, the V gene TRBV28; 9 bases align to TRBD1. The CDR3 is 13 amino acids. Germline V CDR1 and CDR2: MDHEN, SYDVKM. Losses at the gene ends were 5 bases for V and 6 bases for J; bases not matched to a gene: 2. In DNA, the CDR3 is TGTGCCAGCAGTGAACAGGGGGCTCAGCCCCAGCATTTT. It encodes CASSEQGAQPQHF.

This clone was picked up a small number of times. This chain uses TRBV6-2 or TRBV6-3 with TRBJ1-5, with D possibly TRBD1 on 5 matching bases. From germline, CDR1 is MNHEY and CDR2 SVGEGT. V lost 4 bases to trimming and J lost 2 bases, with 12 bases between them. This CDR3 region has 15 residues. This chain's CDR3 is CASSSQGGGNQPQHF. As DNA, the CDR3 is TGTGCCAGCAGTTCCCAGGGTGGGGGCAATCAGCCCCAGCATTTT.

The chain recombines TRBV10-3 with TRBJ2-3, with 8 bases matching TRBD2. Germline CDR1 and CDR2: ENHRY and SYGVKD. With 4 bases clipped from V and 2 bases from J, the junction kept 11 bases outside the gene matches. CDR3 length equals 17 residues. The DNA of the CDR3 is TGTGCCATCAGTGGCCCTCTTAGCGGGAAGGACACAGATACGCAGTATTTT. It specifies CAISGPLSGKDTDTQYF.

The genes are TRBV11-3 and TRBJ1-1, with 9 bases that match TRBD1. This CDR3 spans 15 amino acids. Germline V gives CDR1 SGHNT, CDR2 YENEEA. V trimming: 4 bases; J trimming: 2 bases; junction bases outside the gene matches: 5. Here the CDR3 reads CASSSRTGGNTEAFF. The CDR3 DNA reads as TGTGCCAGCAGCTCCAGAACAGGGGGCAACACTGAAGCTTTCTTT. Looking up the rest from reference TRBV11-3 and TRBJ1-1 gives the full variable domain: EAGVVQSPRYKIIEKKQPVAFWCNPISGHNTLYWYLQNLGQGPELLIRYENEEAVDDSQLPKDRFSAERLKGVDSTLKIQPAELGDSAVYLCASSSRTGGNTEAFFGQGTRLTVV.

The chain is built from TRBV10-3 and TRBJ2-7; 11 bases are a match to TRBD1. The CDR3 has 13 amino acids. Germline V gene lookup returns CDR1 ENHRY and CDR2 SYGVKD. Losses at the gene ends were 7 bases for V and 6 bases for J; bases not matched to a gene: 5. The CDR3 sequence is CAITAGTGGEQYF. CDR3 DNA sequence: TGTGCCATCACTGCCGGGACAGGGGGCGAGCAGTACTTC.

On this clone itself: Relative to the germline gene, one junction end is altered; a read error may explain this. V usage is TRBV7-7 and J usage is TRBJ1-5, with 7 bases matching TRBD1. CDR3 length equals 13 residues. CDR1 is SSHAT and CDR2 is FNYEAQ in the germline V gene (reference sequence). CDR3 loop: CASSPDRDQPQHF. In DNA, the CDR3 is TGTGCTAGCAGTCCTGACAGGGATCAGCCCCAGCATTTT.

This rearrangement joins TRBV30 to TRBJ2-6, with 7 nucleotides matching TRBD1. CDR1 and CDR2 from the germline V gene are GTSNPN and SVGIG (reference sequence). This CDR3 has 17 residues. V was pared by 6 bases and J by 0 bases, with 11 bases of the junction left unmatched. The CDR3 sequence: CACFRTGLPSGANVLTF. The CDR3 DNA follows: TGTGCCTGCTTCCGGACAGGCCTTCCCTCTGGGGCCAACGTCCTGACTTTC.